Following are 25 T cell receptor beta chains from one sample sequenced in a study of T-cell memory formation after mild COVID-19. MiXCR, applied by TCRdb to the 5' RACE reads, yields one record per CDR3 protein. The sample records under 250,000 distinct CDR3 sequences, 27% being singletons. Sequenced material: PBMCs or a T cell subset sorted from them (not recorded which). Receptor source: an adult woman who had mild COVID-19 (a few samples of this study predate the infection). Cell type and time point are not known.

There are a few counts of this clonotype. This chain uses TRBV20-1 with TRBJ2-5; D may correspond to TRBD1 or TRBD2 (5 bases each). The CDR3 runs 14 residues. Per the germline V gene, CDR1 is DFQATT and CDR2 is SNEGSKA (reference sequence). V was clipped by 7 bases and J by 1 base, with 16 bases between them. CDR3 region: CSGSGFGAQETQYF. CDR3 coding DNA: TGCAGTGGTTCAGGTTTCGGGGCCCAAGAGACCCAGTACTTC.

The rearrangement links TRBV7-3 to TRBJ2-1; 12 positions agree with TRBD2. This CDR3 has 16 amino acids. CDR1 is SGHTA, CDR2 FQGTGA, per germline. Unmatched junction bases numbered 8, after V lost 3 bases and J lost 8 bases. CDR3 loop: CASSFGLAGSGDEQFF. CDR3 sequence (DNA): TGTGCCAGCAGCTTCGGACTAGCGGGATCGGGGGATGAGCAGTTCTTC.

The gene calls are TRBV15 and TRBJ2-3; D possibly corresponds to TRBD1 (6 bases). Trimming cost V 0 bases and J 5 bases, with 21 bases left between them. The CDR3 length is 18 residues. Germline CDR1 and CDR2: LNHNV and YYDKDF (reference sequence). The CDR3 region is CATSRDVEGRGEIDTQYF. DNA of the CDR3: TGTGCCACCAGCAGAGATGTGGAAGGCAGGGGAGAGATAGATACGCAGTATTTT.

The V gene is TRBV7-3, the J gene TRBJ2-1, with 9 bases lining up with TRBD1. From germline, CDR1 is SGHTA and CDR2 FQGTGA. The V segment lost 6 bases and the J segment 5 bases; nucleotides outside the gene matches: 11. The CDR3 extends over 16 amino acids. CDR3 in amino acids: CASSLDRGEIHNEQFF. DNA of the CDR3: TGTGCCAGCAGTTTAGACAGGGGGGAGATCCACAATGAGCAGTTCTTC.

This chain links TRBV3-1 with TRBJ2-1; D call uncertain. V lost 1 base and J lost 5, with 9 bases in between. Germline CDR1 LGHDT, CDR2 YNNKEL (reference sequence). The CDR3 loop spans 14 amino acids. The CDR3 sequence: CASSQGGSNNEQFF. DNA for the CDR3: TGTGCCAGCAGCCAAGGTGGCAGTAACAATGAGCAGTTCTTC.

The J gene is TRBJ1-1, the V gene TRBV29-1, with D perhaps TRBD1 (5 bases). The CDR3 length is 12 residues. In germline, CDR1 is SQVTM, CDR2 ANQGSEA. V was pared by 4 bases and J by 1 base, with 7 bases between. The chain's CDR3 is CSVGGGNTEAFF. For the CDR3, the DNA is TGCAGCGTTGGTGGGGGGAACACTGAAGCTTTCTTT. Filled out from reference TRBV29-1 and TRBJ1-1, the complete variable domain reads SAVISQKPSRDICQRGTSLTIQCQVDSQVTMMFWYRQQPGQSLTLIATANQGSEATYESGFVIDKFPISRPNLTFSTLTVSNMSPEDSSIYLCSVGGGNTEAFFGQGTRLTVV.

This clonotype was observed a few times. This chain links TRBV20-1 with TRBJ1-1, with D perhaps TRBD1 (5 bases). V was clipped by 5 bases and J by 7 bases, with 20 bases between them. The germline V gene has CDR1 DFQATT and CDR2 SNEGSKA (reference sequence). The CDR3 runs 14 residues. The CDR3, as DNA: TGCAGTGCTCCACCGGACAATGACCGGTTTGAAGCTTTCTTT. Amino acids: CSAPPDNDRFEAFF.

This clonotype was counted only a few times. The chain carries TRBV12-3 or TRBV12-4 and TRBJ2-7; the match to TRBD2 covers 14 bases. Losses at the gene ends were 4 bases for V and 2 bases for J; bases not matched to a gene: 16. The CDR3 runs to 20 residues. The CDR3 is CASSWGPGLAGAGGPYEQYF. The CDR3 DNA follows: TGTGCCAGCAGTTGGGGCCCGGGACTAGCGGGGGCCGGTGGCCCCTACGAGCAGTACTTC.

A few counts support this clonotype. The chain uses TRBV6-5 and TRBJ2-5, with D perhaps TRBD1 (5 bases). The CDR3 contains 14 residues. Trimming removed 0 bases at V and 5 bases at J, with 10 bases between. CDR1 is MNHEY and CDR2 is SVGAGI in the germline V gene. The CDR3 DNA reads TGTGCCAGCAGTTACTCCGCAAAGGGGGAGACCCAGTACTTC. As protein: CASSYSAKGETQYF.

The CDR3 loop reads CASSSQANQETQYF. DNA of the CDR3: TGTGCCAGCAGCTCACAGGCAAACCAAGAGACCCAGTACTTC. This chain joins TRBV5-6 and TRBJ2-5; maybe TRBD1 (5 bases). Germline CDR1 is SGHDT and CDR2 is YYEEEE. The CDR3 contains 14 residues. Trimming took 3 bases from V and 0 from J, leaving 9 bases between them.

The table lists this clonotype with a few counts. The rearrangement uses TRBV6-1 and TRBJ2-2; perhaps TRBD1 as D (6 bases). Trimming removed 4 bases at V and 1 base at J, with 7 bases between. This CDR3 comprises 14 residues. Germline values: CDR1 MNHNS, CDR2 SASEGT. CDR3 sequence (DNA): TGTGCCAGCAGTGGACAGGTGAACACCGGGGAGCTGTTTTTT. Translating it yields CASSGQVNTGELFF.

This chain uses TRBV30 with TRBJ1-5; D is ambiguous. Trimming pared 3 bases from V and 8 bases from J, leaving 14 bases between. CDR3 length equals 13 residues. Germline V gene sequence: CDR1 GTSNPN, CDR2 SVGIG (reference sequence). CDR3 bases: TGTGCCTGGAGCCCCGGGGTTGCAGAGCCCCAGCATTTT. Amino acid sequence: CAWSPGVAEPQHF.

In its sample, this clonotype was seen many times. V and J are TRBV12-3 or TRBV12-4 and TRBJ2-7; 8 nucleotides align to TRBD1. Trimming cost V 5 bases and J 2 bases; bases outside gene matches: 5. The length of the CDR3 is 14 residues. CDR3 region: CASSKLQGAYEQYF. The CDR3 DNA reads TGTGCCAGCAGTAAGTTACAGGGGGCCTACGAGCAGTACTTC.

The gene calls are TRBV5-1 and TRBJ2-3; D remains ambiguous. There are 13 residues in the CDR3. The germline CDR1 and CDR2 sequences are SGHRS and YFSETQ. Trimming cost V 5 bases and J 5 bases, with 12 bases left between them. The CDR3 sequence is CASRYRTGDTQYF. DNA for the CDR3: TGCGCCAGCAGATATCGGACCGGAGATACGCAGTATTTT.

This clonotype turned up a few times. The chain joins TRBV5-1 to TRBJ2-3; D gene ambiguous. CDR3 length: 14 amino acids. Germline V gene data show CDR1 as SGHRS and CDR2 as YFSETQ. Deletions cut 3 bases from V and 2 bases from J, with 10 bases between. The CDR3: CASSSDRPTDTQYF. DNA for the CDR3: TGCGCCAGCAGCTCCGACCGACCCACAGATACGCAGTATTTT.

This clonotype showed up many times. The chain employs TRBV7-2 and TRBJ2-1, with D hard to call. The V gene's germline CDR1 is SGHTA and CDR2 FQGNSA. The CDR3 totals 13 residues. Trimming left V 4 bases short and J 8 bases short, with 12 bases between. The CDR3 nucleotides are TGTGCCAGCAGCTCACCTGATCGTCATGAGCAGTTCTTC. Translation: CASSSPDRHEQFF.

The chain links TRBV6-6 to TRBJ2-5, with 7 bases matching TRBD2. The V gene's germline CDR1 is MNHNY and CDR2 SVGAGI (reference sequence). The CDR3 sequence is 13 residues long. V trimming: 5 bases; J trimming: 5 bases; junction bases outside the gene matches: 5. The CDR3 DNA sequence: TGTGCCAGCAGTCGGGGGGAGTGGGAGACCCAGTACTTC. This gives the protein CASSRGEWETQYF.

In its sample, this clonotype was seen a few times. The chain uses TRBV18 and TRBJ2-1; D may be TRBD1 (5 bases). The germline V and J ends were trimmed by 0 bases and 6 bases, with 18 bases remaining between them. The CDR3 loop spans 17 amino acids. Germline V CDR1 and CDR2: KGHSH, LQKENI. The CDR3 protein is CASSPPLGQGSFNEQFF. DNA of the CDR3: TGTGCCAGCTCACCACCTCTCGGGCAGGGATCTTTCAATGAGCAGTTCTTC.

The chain combines TRBV12-3 or TRBV12-4 with TRBJ1-2, with TRBD1 as a possible D gene (5 bases). V lost 10 bases and J 0 bases, leaving 24 bases between the germline ends. The CDR3 runs to 17 residues. CDR3: CATDPPTARGANYGYTF. CDR3 nucleotide sequence: TGTGCCACCGACCCTCCAACTGCGAGGGGCGCTAACTATGGCTACACCTTC.

The V gene is TRBV7-2, the J gene TRBJ2-2, with D perhaps matching TRBD2 (6 bases). This CDR3 region has 19 residues. Trimming stripped 5 bases from V and 2 bases from J, with 24 bases between. Germline CDR1 reads SGHTA; CDR2 reads FQGNSA. In DNA form, the CDR3 reads TGTGCCAGCAGCCGACCCGGAGTAAGAGCGGGCCTCAACACCGGGGAGCTGTTTTTT. Protein sequence: CASSRPGVRAGLNTGELFF.

The rearrangement joins TRBV15 to TRBJ2-7; D unclear. The V end was cut by 3 bases, the J end by 3 bases, with 18 bases between. The CDR3 has 16 amino acids. Germline CDR1 and CDR2: LNHNV and YYDKDF (reference sequence). The CDR3 loop reads CATSRGLDGILYEQYF. The CDR3 DNA follows: TGTGCCACCAGCAGGGGCTTAGACGGCATCCTCTACGAGCAGTACTTC.

This clonotype was detected ten times or more. The chain is built from TRBV2 and TRBJ1-5; D ambiguous. Per the germline V gene, CDR1 is SNHLY and CDR2 is FYNNEI. V lost 7 bases to trimming and J lost 2 bases, with 15 bases between them. The CDR3 runs 15 residues. CDR3 sequence (DNA): TGTGCCAGCAAAGGATCAGAGATGGGCAATCAGCCCCAGCATTTT. Encoded protein: CASKGSEMGNQPQHF.

This clonotype was picked up a small number of times. V usage is TRBV20-1 and J usage is TRBJ1-1; a possible D gene is TRBD1 (5 bases). Germline assignment: CDR1 DFQATT and CDR2 SNEGSKA (reference sequence). Trimming removed 8 bases from V and 5 bases from J, with 21 bases in between. CDR3 length equals 14 residues. The CDR3 nucleotides read TGCAGTTCGTACGATGTGGGCGAGGGGACTGAAGCTTTCTTT. Protein product: CSSYDVGEGTEAFF.

CDR3 region: CASSYMASGNHEQFF. As DNA, the CDR3 is TGTGCCAGCAGTTACATGGCTAGCGGGAACCATGAGCAGTTCTTC. J is TRBJ2-1 and V is TRBV6-5, with 9 bases aligning to TRBD2. The CDR3 contains 15 residues. CDR1 is MNHEY, CDR2 SVGAGI, per germline. V lost 2 bases and J lost 8; bases outside the gene matches: 7.

The rearrangement uses TRBV30 and TRBJ2-7; D may correspond to TRBD1 or TRBD2 (5 bases each). Germline lookup yields CDR1 GTSNPN and CDR2 SVGIG (reference sequence). The CDR3 consists of 11 residues. Trimming pared 1 base from V and 7 bases from J, leaving 8 bases between. The CDR3, as DNA: TGTGCCTGGAGTGGTGGGGGTGAGCAGTACTTC. Protein: CAWSGGGEQYF.